This T cell receptor beta chain derives from a study of blood T cell repertoires in COVID-19. Here immunoSEQ multiplex PCR was the method, and the copy in TCRdb shows in-frame clones only, minus some. The table has some 120,000 clones, 80% seen once. J lost 2 bases, V lost 4 bases, and 6 bases had no gene match. Germline lookup yields CDR1 SGHTA and CDR2 FQGTGA. The CDR3 is made up of 16 amino acids. The chain links TRBV7-3 to TRBJ2-3; 10 bases map to TRBD2. The sequencing input was peripheral blood. This sequence was found in a human donor in a cohort sampled during active COVID-19. CDR3 DNA sequence: TGTGCCAGCAGCTGGGGTAGCGGGGGGTACACAGATACGCAGTATTTT. Encoded protein: CASSWGSGGYTDTQYF.